The 5 T cell receptor beta chains presented below share a single source sample, sequenced in a study of CD8 T cells in Susac syndrome. RNA, at roughly 0.45 to 1 ug, was reverse transcribed with random hexamers. MiXCR, run by TCRdb on the immunoSEQ multiplex PCR reads, gives a single entry per CDR3 protein. This sample has about 250,000 distinct CDR3 sequences, with just over 90% found just once. The sample taken for sequencing was CD4+ T cells from PBMCs. These receptors originate from a human donor with multiple sclerosis.

The rearrangement joins TRBV5-6 to TRBJ1-5; 9 nucleotides agree with TRBD1. The junction had 12 bases not matched to a gene; V was cut back by 7 bases and J by 4 bases. Germline V CDR1 and CDR2: SGHDT, YYEEEE. This CDR3 has 16 residues. The CDR3 protein is CASQDRRTGVNQPQHF. CDR3 DNA sequence: TGTGCCAGCCAAGACCGGCGGACAGGGGTGAATCAGCCCCAGCATTTT.

The chain joins TRBV3-1 to TRBJ2-2; no definite D call. The CDR3 covers 14 residues. V was cut by 1 base and J by 4 bases, with 7 bases left in between. The germline V gene has CDR1 LGHDT and CDR2 YNNKEL (reference sequence). CDR3 residues: CASSQVGATGELFF. In DNA form, the CDR3 reads TGTGCCAGCAGCCAAGTGGGCGCCACCGGGGAGCTGTTTTTT. The complete variable domain, with remaining parts taken from reference TRBV3-1 and TRBJ2-2, reads DTAVSQTPKYLVTQMGNDKSIKCEQNLGHDTMYWYKQDSKKFLKIMFSYNNKELIINETVPNRFSPKSPDKAHLNLHINSLELGDSAVYFCASSQVGATGELFFGEGSRLTVL.

This chain uses TRBV3-1 with TRBJ1-1; 7 bases agree with TRBD1. Germline V gene sequence: CDR1 LGHDT, CDR2 YNNKEL (reference sequence). The CDR3 loop spans 14 amino acids. V shed 4 bases and J 4 bases; nucleotides not matched to a gene: 6. Here the CDR3 DNA reads TGTGCCAGCAGCCGGAACAGGGGAACCACTGAAGCTTTCTTT. Translation: CASSRNRGTTEAFF.

V is TRBV5-1 and J is TRBJ2-5, with TRBD1 matching 11 bases. Germline values: CDR1 SGHRS, CDR2 YFSETQ. CDR3 size: 16 residues. The V segment lost 0 bases and the J segment 3 bases; nucleotides outside the gene matches: 4. CDR3 sequence (DNA): TGCGCCAGCAGCTTGGGGACAGGGGGCCTGGAAGAGACCCAGTACTTC. It encodes CASSLGTGGLEETQYF.

V and J are TRBV5-1 and TRBJ2-5; 9 bases are a match to TRBD2. Germline values: CDR1 SGHRS, CDR2 YFSETQ. J was trimmed by 5 bases and V by 4 bases; bases with no gene match: 6. The CDR3 spans 14 residues. CDR3 residues: CASSGGGAVETQYF. CDR3 nucleotides: TGCGCCAGCAGCGGCGGGGGGGCAGTTGAGACCCAGTACTTC.